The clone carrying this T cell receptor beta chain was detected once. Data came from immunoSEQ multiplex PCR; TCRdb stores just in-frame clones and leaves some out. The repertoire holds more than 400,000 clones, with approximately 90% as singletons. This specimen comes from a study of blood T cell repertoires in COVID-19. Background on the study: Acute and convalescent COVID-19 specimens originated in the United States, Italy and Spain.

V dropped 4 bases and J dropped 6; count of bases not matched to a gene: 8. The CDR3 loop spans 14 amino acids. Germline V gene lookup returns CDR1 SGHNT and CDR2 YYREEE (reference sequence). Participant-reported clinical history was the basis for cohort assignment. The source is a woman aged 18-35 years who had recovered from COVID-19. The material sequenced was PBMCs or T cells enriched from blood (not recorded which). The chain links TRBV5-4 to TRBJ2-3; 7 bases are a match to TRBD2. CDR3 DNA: TGTGCCAGCAGCCCCGGACTAGAGGTGGATACGCAGTATTTT. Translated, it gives CASSPGLEVDTQYF.